These 20 T cell receptor beta chains originate from one sample sequenced in a study of identical twins. TCRdb independently ran MiXCR on the 5' RACE reads; one entry per CDR3 protein. The table shows roughly 1,500,000 distinct CDR3 sequences, with about 32% occurring only once. Sequences were obtained from cord blood. The source is a newborn girl in good health.

The genes are TRBV10-3 and TRBJ2-5, with a possible D match to TRBD2 (5 bases). The length of the CDR3 is 15 residues. V lost 0 bases and J 1 base, leaving 9 bases between the germline ends. The germline CDR1 and CDR2 sequences are ENHRY and SYGVKD. The DNA of the CDR3 is TGTGCCATCAGTGAGTCCGGACTGCGCCAAGAGACCCAGTACTTC. It yields the protein CAISESGLRQETQYF.

A few counts support this clonotype. CDR3 sequence reads: CSARRRTADTQYF. DNA for the CDR3: TGCAGTGCTAGGCGTAGAACGGCAGATACGCAGTATTTT. V usage is TRBV20-1 and J usage is TRBJ2-3; no clear D gene. Germline assignment: CDR1 DFQATT and CDR2 SNEGSKA (reference sequence). The CDR3 totals 13 residues. The V end lost 3 bases, the J end lost 4 bases, and 11 bases lay between the germline ends.

This CDR3 is CASSPSATDTQYF. CDR3 sequence (DNA): TGTGCCAGCAGCCCTTCTGCGACAGATACGCAGTATTTT. The chain couples TRBV7-9 to TRBJ2-3; unclear D gene. The germline V and J ends were trimmed by 5 bases and 3 bases, with 9 bases remaining between them. In germline, CDR1 is SEHNR, CDR2 FQNEAQ (reference sequence). The CDR3 extends over 13 amino acids.

As regards this clonotype: At one boundary the junction diverges from the germline segment, which might be a read error. The rearrangement links TRBV4-2 to TRBJ2-7; 8 bases are a match to TRBD2. Germline V gene lookup returns CDR1 LGHNA and CDR2 YNFKEQ. CDR3 length: 18 residues. In DNA, the CDR3 is TGTGCCAGCAGCCAATCCCCGGGGGGGACTAAGATAACCTACGAGCTGTACTTC. Its translation: CASSQSPGGTKITYELYF.

The sample holds a few counts of this clonotype. This chain joins TRBV4-2 and TRBJ2-5; 7 nucleotides line up with TRBD2. CDR3 length: 15 residues. The germline V gene has CDR1 LGHNA and CDR2 YNFKEQ. V shed 0 bases, J shed 4 bases, and the junction held 5 bases outside the gene matches. The CDR3 region is CASSQDRDYGETQYF. CDR3 in DNA: TGTGCCAGCAGCCAAGACCGGGACTACGGAGAGACCCAGTACTTC.

This chain connects TRBV4-2 to TRBJ2-1; no firm D call. V lost 3 bases to trimming and J lost 6 bases, with 12 bases between them. Germline lookup yields CDR1 LGHNA and CDR2 YNFKEQ. The CDR3 length is 14 residues. The CDR3 region is CASSQSGTINEQFF. The CDR3 coding sequence is TGTGCCAGCAGCCAGTCCGGCACGATCAATGAGCAGTTCTTC.

The count of this clonotype is one. The chain couples TRBV4-1 to TRBJ2-1; tentatively, D is TRBD2 (5 bases). The V and J ends lost 1 base and 8 bases respectively, with 18 bases between them. This CDR3 has 16 amino acids. The V gene's germline CDR1 is MGHRA and CDR2 YSYEKL. This chain's CDR3 is CASSQGPSSRYDEQFF. In DNA, the CDR3 is TGCGCCAGCAGCCAAGGGCCTAGCAGCCGGTACGATGAGCAGTTCTTC.

This chain connects TRBV5-1 to TRBJ2-3; D unresolved. CDR1 and CDR2 (germline): SGHRS, YFSETQ. The CDR3 length is 14 residues. Between the trimmed V and J ends, which lost 4 bases and 2 bases, there was a span of 11 bases. CDR3 protein: CASSAGYFTDTQYF. Written as DNA, the CDR3 is TGCGCCAGCAGCGCCGGTTACTTCACAGATACGCAGTATTTT. Full variable domain (rest looked up from reference TRBV5-1 and TRBJ2-3): KAGVTQTPRYLIKTRGQQVTLSCSPISGHRSVSWYQQTPGQGLQFLFEYFSETQRNKGNFPGRFSGRQFSNSRSEMNVSTLELGDSALYLCASSAGYFTDTQYFGPGTRLTVL.

This clonotype was seen more than once but under ten times. V usage is TRBV5-6 and J usage is TRBJ2-7; 11 bases are a match to TRBD1. The CDR3 has 16 amino acids. V trimming: 4 bases; J trimming: 4 bases; junction bases outside the gene matches: 10. The germline gives CDR1 SGHDT, CDR2 YYEEEE. The CDR3 DNA sequence: TGTGCCAGCAGCCCAATTGGGACAGGGGGTAGGTACGAGCAGTACTTC. It translates to CASSPIGTGGRYEQYF.

The genes are TRBV5-1 and TRBJ1-2; D not certain. The V end was cut by 0 bases, the J end by 5 bases, with 14 bases between. Germline loops: CDR1 SGHRS, CDR2 YFSETQ. This CDR3 is built from 15 residues. CDR3 DNA: TGCGCCAGCAGCTTGGGGCCCAGACCCTCGTATGGCTACACCTTC. This encodes CASSLGPRPSYGYTF. Full variable domain (outside the CDR3, taken from reference TRBV5-1 and TRBJ1-2): KAGVTQTPRYLIKTRGQQVTLSCSPISGHRSVSWYQQTPGQGLQFLFEYFSETQRNKGNFPGRFSGRQFSNSRSEMNVSTLELGDSALYLCASSLGPRPSYGYTFGSGTRLTVV.

This chain connects TRBV18 to TRBJ2-7, with 13 nucleotides matching TRBD2. Germline CDR1 KGHSH, CDR2 LQKENI. V gave up 5 bases and J gave up 2 bases; unmatched junction bases: 3. This CDR3 has 15 residues. The CDR3 sequence: CASSGLAGDAYEQYF. The CDR3 DNA reads as TGTGCCAGCTCAGGACTAGCGGGGGATGCCTACGAGCAGTACTTC.

This chain connects TRBV7-7 to TRBJ2-5; 8 bases match TRBD1. Per germline, CDR1 SSHAT and CDR2 FNYEAQ (reference sequence). This CDR3 is 15 amino acids long. The CDR3 coding sequence is TGTGCTAGCGGCTTATCCCCACAGGGGGTGGGTGAGCAGTACTTC. This translates into CASGLSPQGVGEQYF.

The chain joins TRBV11-2 to TRBJ2-7, with D perhaps TRBD2 (5 bases). The V gene lost 2 bases and the J gene lost 7 bases, with 18 bases spanning the gap. Germline V gene lookup returns CDR1 SGHAT and CDR2 FQNNGV. The CDR3 is 15 residues long. CDR3 DNA sequence: TGTGCCAGCAGCTTACGGACTCATGGCTCTGGGGAGCAGTACTTC. It codes for CASSLRTHGSGEQYF. The full variable domain, completed using reference TRBV11-2 and TRBJ2-7, is EAGVAQSPRYKIIEKRQSVAFWCNPISGHATLYWYQQILGQGPKLLIQFQNNGVVDDSQLPKDRFSAERLKGVDSTLKIQPAKLEDSAVYLCASSLRTHGSGEQYFGPGTRLTVT.

V usage is TRBV4-1 and J usage is TRBJ2-7, with 10 positions matching TRBD2. This CDR3 has 18 amino acids. J was trimmed by 2 bases and V by 4 bases; bases with no gene match: 14. Germline V gene lookup returns CDR1 MGHRA and CDR2 YSYEKL. DNA of the CDR3: TGCGCCAGCAGCCCAGCGGGAGGGCCAGGATTTTTTACCTACGAGCAGTACTTC. It codes for CASSPAGGPGFFTYEQYF.

This clonotype was picked up a small number of times. This sequence joins TRBV7-2 and TRBJ2-7; no firm D call. The J call is uncertain, as TRBJ2-5 better fits the DNA end. The CDR3 runs to 13 residues. CDR1 SGHTA and CDR2 FQGNSA come from the germline V gene. The CDR3 DNA follows: TGTGCCAGCAGCTTCACAGCTCAAGAGACCCAGTACTTC. The encoded protein is CASSFTAQETQYF.

This clonotype was seen many times. This chain connects TRBV18 to TRBJ2-7; D not resolved. Germline values: CDR1 KGHSH, CDR2 LQKENI. CDR3 length: 11 amino acids. V was pared by 8 bases and J by 2 bases, with 7 bases between. The DNA of the CDR3 is TGTGCCAGCAGTCCGACCTACGAGCAGTACTTC. It specifies CASSPTYEQYF.

This clonotype was seen a few times. The chain is built from TRBV2 and TRBJ2-7, with TRBD2 matching over 10 bases. J gave up 2 bases and V 2 bases, and 3 bases lay outside the gene matches. This CDR3 is 15 amino acids long. Per germline, CDR1 SNHLY and CDR2 FYNNEI. DNA for the CDR3: TGTGCCAGCAGTGAATTGGGACTAGCGACCTACGAGCAGTACTTC. Translating gives CASSELGLATYEQYF.

This clonotype was detected a few times. The chain links TRBV15 to TRBJ2-4; D is perhaps TRBD2 (7 bases). The CDR3 length is 12 residues. The germline CDR1 and CDR2 sequences are LNHNV and YYDKDF (reference sequence). V lost 5 bases to trimming and J lost 12 bases, with 14 bases between them. The CDR3 region is CATSLGRGDQYF. In nucleotides, the CDR3 is TGTGCCACCAGCTTAGGGAGGGGGGATCAGTACTTC.

This clonotype turned up a few times. In DNA form, the CDR3 reads TGTGCCAGCAGCTTAGGAGTTTCCCGTAGCACAGATACGCAGTATTTT. The encoded protein is CASSLGVSRSTDTQYF. The chain employs TRBV7-2 and TRBJ2-3; D is unclear. The germline gives CDR1 SGHTA, CDR2 FQGNSA. The CDR3 extends over 16 amino acids. V was clipped by 1 base and J by 0 bases, with 11 bases between them. Supplemented by reference TRBV7-2 and TRBJ2-3, the full variable domain reads GAGVSQSPSNKVTEKGKDVELRCDPISGHTALYWYRQSLGQGLEFLIYFQGNSAPDKSGLPSDRFSAERTGGSVSTLTIQRTQQEDSAVYLCASSLGVSRSTDTQYFGPGTRLTVL.

This clonotype was picked up a small number of times. The chain links TRBV28 to TRBJ2-7; D unclear. Germline CDR1 MDHEN, CDR2 SYDVKM. The CDR3 extends over 12 amino acids. With 6 bases removed from V and 2 bases from J, the gap between germline ends came to 8 bases. The CDR3 sequence is CASRSTAYEQYF. The CDR3 nucleotides read TGTGCCAGCAGGAGTACCGCCTACGAGCAGTACTTC.